A single sample is the source of the 8 T cell receptor beta chains below, sequenced in a study of control samples from healthy donors and cancer patients. Assay used: immunoSEQ multiplex PCR; TCRdb lists only in-frame clones, some missing. This sample has approximately 94,000 clones, with about 90% found just once. Sequencing input: blood. Receptors were obtained from a woman in her 50s in good health.

The genes are TRBV5-4 and TRBJ2-2, with 11 bases matching TRBD2. The V gene's germline CDR1 is SGHNT and CDR2 YYREEE (reference sequence). V lost 7 bases and J lost 10; bases outside the gene matches: 3. CDR3 length equals 12 residues. The CDR3 loop is CASHSGREELFF. The CDR3 DNA reads TGTGCCAGCCATAGCGGGAGGGAGGAGCTGTTTTTT.

The V and J genes are TRBV6-1 and TRBJ2-7, with a tentative D call TRBD2 (6 bases). V lost 1 base to trimming and J lost 2 bases, with 15 bases between them. CDR3 size: 16 residues. Germline lookup yields CDR1 MNHNS and CDR2 SASEGT. Here the CDR3 reads CASSEGAGILTYEQYF. CDR3 DNA: TGTGCCAGCAGTGAAGGGGCGGGGATCCTTACCTACGAGCAGTACTTC.

The V call is TRBV19, the J call TRBJ1-3, with D perhaps matching TRBD1 (6 bases). The CDR3 consists of 16 residues. Trimming pared 6 bases from V and 2 bases from J, leaving 17 bases between. Germline CDR1 and CDR2: LNHDA and SQIVND (reference sequence). CDR3 nucleotides: TGTGCCAGTAGCCTAAACGTTTACAGGGCTGGAAACACCATATATTTT. It is translated as CASSLNVYRAGNTIYF.

The genes are TRBV4-3 and TRBJ1-2; D not resolved. This CDR3 has 13 amino acids. The germline V gene has CDR1 LGHNA and CDR2 YSLEER. The V gene lost 0 bases and the J gene lost 8 bases, with 10 bases spanning the gap. This CDR3 is CASSQDSLLGYTF. The CDR3 DNA reads as TGCGCCAGCAGCCAAGACTCGCTCCTCGGCTACACCTTC.

This clone is a singleton in its sample. V usage is TRBV2 and J usage is TRBJ2-7; TRBD1 or TRBD2 may be the D gene (5 bases each). Germline CDR1 and CDR2: SNHLY and FYNNEI. CDR3 length equals 14 residues. With 3 bases removed from V and 6 bases from J, the gap between germline ends came to 15 bases. The chain's CDR3 is CASSDYGTQSEQYF. CDR3 nucleotide sequence: TGTGCCAGCAGTGATTATGGGACCCAAAGCGAGCAGTACTTC.

This chain links TRBV7-3 with TRBJ2-5; possibly TRBD1 for D (6 bases). This CDR3 region has 17 residues. Germline V lookup: CDR1 SGHTA, CDR2 FQGTGA. Between the trimmed V and J ends, which lost 5 bases and 5 bases, there was a span of 24 bases. The CDR3 is CASSPNLAGASLETQYF. The CDR3 DNA is TGTGCCAGCAGCCCCAATCTAGCAGGGGCGAGTCTGGAGACCCAGTACTTC.

This clone is a singleton in its sample. The chain uses TRBV5-8 and TRBJ1-6; TRBD1 is a possible D gene (6 bases). The CDR3 totals 14 residues. Trimming took off 4 bases at V and 7 bases at J, with 12 bases between the two ends. Germline V gives CDR1 SGHTS, CDR2 YDEGEE. The CDR3: CASSIRDNNSPLHF. Here the CDR3 DNA reads TGTGCCAGCAGCATCCGGGACAACAATTCACCCCTCCACTTT.

This clone was seen just once. The chain employs TRBV19 and TRBJ1-1; possibly TRBD1 for D (5 bases). The germline V gene encodes CDR1 LNHDA and CDR2 SQIVND (reference sequence). The CDR3 is 12 residues long. Trimming took 4 bases from V and 10 from J, leaving 13 bases between them. The CDR3 loop reads CASSRGDLRAFF. The CDR3 coding sequence is TGTGCCAGTAGTAGGGGGGACTTGCGAGCTTTCTTT.